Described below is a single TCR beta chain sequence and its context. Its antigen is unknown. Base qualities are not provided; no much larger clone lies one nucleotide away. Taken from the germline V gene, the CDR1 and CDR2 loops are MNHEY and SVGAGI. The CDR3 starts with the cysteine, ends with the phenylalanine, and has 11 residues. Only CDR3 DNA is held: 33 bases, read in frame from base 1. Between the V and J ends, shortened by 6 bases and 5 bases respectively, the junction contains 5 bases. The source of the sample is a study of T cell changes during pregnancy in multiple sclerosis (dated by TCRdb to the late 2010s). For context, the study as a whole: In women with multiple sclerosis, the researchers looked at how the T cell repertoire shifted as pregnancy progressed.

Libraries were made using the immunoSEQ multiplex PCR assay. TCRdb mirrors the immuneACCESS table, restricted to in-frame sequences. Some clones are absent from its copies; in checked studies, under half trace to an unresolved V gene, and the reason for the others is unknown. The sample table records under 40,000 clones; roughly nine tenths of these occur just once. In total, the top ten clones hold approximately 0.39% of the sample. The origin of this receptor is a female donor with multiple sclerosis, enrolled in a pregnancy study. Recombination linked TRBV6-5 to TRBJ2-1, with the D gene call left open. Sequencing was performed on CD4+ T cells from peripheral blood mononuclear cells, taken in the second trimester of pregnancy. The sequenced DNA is TGTGCCAGCAGCCTCCACAATGAGCAGTTCTTC. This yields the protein CASSLHNEQFF.